The clone carrying this TCR beta chain occurred a few times. The table came from immunoSEQ multiplex PCR; TCRdb's copy has only in-frame clones and leaves some out. The profile shows a few hundred thousand clones, about four fifths of them singletons. This sample is part of a study of blood T cell repertoires in COVID-19. Study-wide background: Donors in the United States, Italy and Spain gave samples during acute or convalescent COVID-19. T cells, B-cell-depleted T cells, or PBMCs provided the cDNA or gDNA that served as material.

The TCR comes from a woman aged 25 to 39 who had recovered from COVID-19. Sequenced input: peripheral blood.

The CDR3, as DNA: TGTGCCAGTAGCCCTACAGGGGGCAATCAGCCCCAGCATTTT. This sequence encodes CASSPTGGNQPQHF. The chain couples TRBV19 to TRBJ1-5; TRBD1 matches 7 bases. Trimming cost V 6 bases and J 2 bases; bases outside gene matches: 4. Germline assignment: CDR1 LNHDA and CDR2 SQIVND (reference sequence). This CDR3 contains 14 residues.